Given below is one TCR beta chain in context. Some clones are missing from TCRdb's copy, which holds only in-frame ones; the method was immunoSEQ multiplex PCR. This sample yields some 150,000 clones, of which about nine tenths are seen a single time; roughly 4% belongs to the top ten. The data originate from a study of blood T cell repertoires in COVID-19. Study overall: The origin of the acute and convalescent COVID-19 samples was the United States, Italy and Spain. Sample material is recorded as cDNA or gDNA derived from T cells, B-cell-depleted T cells, or PBMCs.

The CDR3 is made up of 14 amino acids. From germline, CDR1 is SGDLS and CDR2 YYNGEE. V shed 0 bases and J shed 1 base, with 7 bases lying between them. The sequencing sample was made of peripheral blood. The source of this sequence is a woman aged 60 to 75 with active or convalescent COVID-19. The chain employs TRBV9 and TRBJ1-1, with D uncertain. The CDR3 DNA is TGTGCCAGCAGCGTAGAGATACAGAACACTGAAGCTTTCTTT. Protein sequence: CASSVEIQNTEAFF.